This is a list of T cell receptor beta chains from one sample in a study of T cells after yellow fever vaccination. TCRdb re-analysed the 5' RACE reads in MiXCR, keeping a single row per CDR3 protein. The sample lists nearly 550,000 distinct CDR3 sequences; less than 20% were seen once. The specimen comprised PBMCs, sampled 15 days after the yellow fever booster vaccination. These receptor sequences come from a man aged 25-45 years who received the YFV17D yellow fever vaccine. Each CDR3 is given with its conserved first and last residue. The D gene is left open where the match is weak. A row's size may be missing; if present it is once, few, many or a size class.

J: TRBJ1-2; size: .; D: TRBD1; V: TRBV30; DNA: TGTGCCTGGAGCCCTGGGACAGGGTATGGCTACACCTTC; CDR3: CAWSPGTGYGYTF
J: TRBJ1-1; size: many; D: .; V: TRBV10-2; DNA: TGCGCCAGCAGTGAGATTTATTGGGGGGCGCCAGGAGAAGCTTTCTTT; CDR3: CASSEIYWGAPGEAFF
J: TRBJ2-5; size: .; D: TRBD1; V: TRBV20-1; DNA: TGCAGCGCAGACGACAGGGGGCCGGAGACCCAGTACTTC; CDR3: CSADDRGPETQYF
J: TRBJ2-5; size: .; D: TRBD2; V: TRBV5-1; DNA: TGCGCCAGCAGCTTGGGTAGCGGGAGGCCCGAGACCCAGTACTTC; CDR3: CASSLGSGRPETQYF
J: TRBJ1-5; size: .; D: .; V: TRBV12-3/TRBV12-4; DNA: TGTGCCAGCAGTTTGGCGGGGTTGCAGCCCCAGCATTTT; CDR3: CASSLAGLQPQHF
J: TRBJ2-1; size: .; D: .; V: TRBV19; DNA: TGTGCCAGTAGTATAGATCGAAGGACAGCCTCCTACAATGAGCAGTTCTTC; CDR3: CASSIDRRTASYNEQFF
J: TRBJ2-7; size: .; D: .; V: TRBV30; DNA: TGTGCCTGGAGTGGAGGACCCTCTCTCTACGAGCAGTACTTC; CDR3: CAWSGGPSLYEQYF
J: TRBJ2-1; size: few; D: .; V: TRBV9; DNA: TGTGCCAGCAGCGTGACTGCGACGGGGAACAATGAGCAGTTCTTC; CDR3: CASSVTATGNNEQFF
J: TRBJ2-7; size: few; D: .; V: TRBV6-5; DNA: TGTGCCAGCAGTTCCGACCTAGATGTCTACGAGCAGTACTTC; CDR3: CASSSDLDVYEQYF
J: TRBJ2-1; size: .; D: TRBD2; V: TRBV3-1; DNA: TGTGCCAGCAGCCAGGCTAGCGGCCCACTGTTCTTC; CDR3: CASSQASGPLFF
J: TRBJ1-4; size: few; D: .; V: TRBV6-5; DNA: TGTGCCAGCAGTTACTCCCAGACGGTGAGGATTGAAAAACTGTTTTTT; CDR3: CASSYSQTVRIEKLFF
J: TRBJ2-3; size: .; D: TRBD2; V: TRBV7-8; DNA: TGTGCCAGCAGCCCCTCGGGAGGCGGGAGGGCGGATACGCAGTATTTT; CDR3: CASSPSGGGRADTQYF
J: TRBJ2-1; size: .; D: TRBD2; V: TRBV12-3/TRBV12-4; DNA: TGTGCCAGCAGTTACTCGGGACTAAACAATGAGCAGTTCTTC; CDR3: CASSYSGLNNEQFF
J: TRBJ2-3; size: .; D: TRBD2; V: TRBV6-2/TRBV6-3; DNA: TGTGCCAGCAGTTACAGCCCCCGAAGAGCGGGAGGGCCAGATACGCAGTATTTT; CDR3: CASSYSPRRAGGPDTQYF
J: TRBJ2-3; size: few; D: .; V: TRBV28; DNA: TGTGCCAGCAGTAAGCGGAGCACAGATACGCAGTATTTT; CDR3: CASSKRSTDTQYF
J: TRBJ2-5; size: few; D: .; V: TRBV5-1; DNA: TGCGCCAGCAGCCACAATGCACAAGAGACCCAGTACTTC; CDR3: CASSHNAQETQYF
J: TRBJ1-1; size: .; D: .; V: TRBV4-1; DNA: TGCGCCAGCAGCCATGGACAGCGGAACACTGAAGCTTTCTTT; CDR3: CASSHGQRNTEAFF
J: TRBJ2-1; size: .; D: TRBD2; V: TRBV29-1; DNA: TGCAGCGTAGGACTAGCGGGGTCCGCCCCGAATGAGCAGTTCTTC; CDR3: CSVGLAGSAPNEQFF
J: TRBJ2-7; size: .; D: TRBD1; V: TRBV29-1; DNA: TGCAGCGTTGGCCCCGCTGACAGGGGGCCGGAAGAGCAGTACTTC; CDR3: CSVGPADRGPEEQYF
J: TRBJ2-2; size: .; D: .; V: TRBV6-1; DNA: TGTGCCAGCAGTGTCCCCTCGAACGGGGAGCTGTTTTTT; CDR3: CASSVPSNGELFF
J: TRBJ2-5; size: few; D: TRBD2; V: TRBV5-5; DNA: TGTGCCAGCAGCCCAGCGGGGGTAGCATTCGAGACCCAGTACTTC; CDR3: CASSPAGVAFETQYF
J: TRBJ1-6; size: few; D: .; V: TRBV6-5; DNA: TGTGCCAGCAGTTTCCAGGGTTCCTATAATTCACCCCTCCACTTT; CDR3: CASSFQGSYNSPLHF
J: TRBJ1-2; size: .; D: .; V: TRBV20-1; DNA: TGCAGTGCGAGGAAGAGTTCAGGCTACACCTTC; CDR3: CSARKSSGYTF
J: TRBJ2-3; size: few; D: TRBD2; V: TRBV7-2; DNA: TGTGCCAGCAGCTTAGTCCTAGCGGGAGCCACAGATACGCAGTATTTT; CDR3: CASSLVLAGATDTQYF
J: TRBJ2-7; size: many; D: TRBD1; V: TRBV5-4; DNA: TGTGCCAGCAGCGCGGACAGGCCGCGTGGGACCGAGCAGTACTTC; CDR3: CASSADRPRGTEQYF
J: TRBJ2-2; size: few; D: TRBD1; V: TRBV12-3/TRBV12-4; DNA: TGTGCCAGCAGCCCTGACAGGGGCTACACCGGGGAGCTGTTTTTT; CDR3: CASSPDRGYTGELFF
J: TRBJ2-7; size: .; D: .; V: TRBV4-2; DNA: TGTGCCAGCAGCCAGCCTGGCGTCTACGAGCAGTACTTC; CDR3: CASSQPGVYEQYF
J: TRBJ2-2; size: few; D: .; V: TRBV14; DNA: TGTGCCAGCAGCCGACCGCCTGGGACGGCCACCGGGGAGCTGTTTTTT; CDR3: CASSRPPGTATGELFF
J: TRBJ2-5; size: few; D: .; V: TRBV14; DNA: TGTGCCAGCAGCCAAGATTTCGGGATGGAGACCCAGTACTTC; CDR3: CASSQDFGMETQYF
J: TRBJ2-1; size: many; D: .; V: TRBV28; DNA: TGTGCCAGCAGTTTAAGGTTTGGGGGGCTGGAGTGGCCCGCCACCAATGAGCAGTTCTTC; CDR3: CASSLRFGGLEWPATNEQFF
J: TRBJ2-1; size: few; D: .; V: TRBV21-1; DNA: TGTGCCAGCAGCCCCACTAGTCAAAGCTCCTACAATGAGCAGTTCTTC; CDR3: CASSPTSQSSYNEQFF
J: TRBJ2-5; size: few; D: TRBD1; V: TRBV6-1; DNA: TGTGCCAGCAGGCCCGGACAGGCGTACCAAGAGACCCAGTACTTC; CDR3: CASRPGQAYQETQYF
J: TRBJ2-1; size: .; D: .; V: TRBV5-1; DNA: TGCGCCAGCAGCACCCCCCACAGGGCAAATGAGCAGTTCTTC; CDR3: CASSTPHRANEQFF
J: TRBJ2-5; size: few; D: .; V: TRBV7-2; DNA: TGTGCCAGCAGCTTAGGGGGCCAGAACACCCAGTACTTC; CDR3: CASSLGGQNTQYF
J: TRBJ2-2; size: few; D: .; V: TRBV5-1; DNA: TGCGCCAGCAGGGGGCCAACCGGGGAGCTGTTTTTT; CDR3: CASRGPTGELFF
J: TRBJ1-1; size: few; D: TRBD1; V: TRBV28; DNA: TGTGCCAGCAGCAAGCGGGGGACAGGGCGCACTGAAGCTTTCTTT; CDR3: CASSKRGTGRTEAFF
J: TRBJ2-7; size: .; D: .; V: TRBV7-9; DNA: TGTGCCAGCAGCTTAGTAGTAGGGAACGAGCAGTACTTC; CDR3: CASSLVVGNEQYF
J: TRBJ2-1; size: few; D: TRBD1; V: TRBV5-1; DNA: TGCGCCAGCAGCCGGACCGGGACAGACTACAATGAGCAGTTCTTC; CDR3: CASSRTGTDYNEQFF
J: TRBJ2-7; size: few; D: .; V: TRBV7-8; DNA: TGTGCCAGCAGCTTATCCAGGGGCCCAATCGGTGGCATCTTC; CDR3: CASSLSRGPIGGIF
J: TRBJ2-1; size: .; D: TRBD2; V: TRBV4-2; DNA: TGTGCCAGCAGTGAAGCGGGAGGGGCCTACAATGAGCAGTTCTTC; CDR3: CASSEAGGAYNEQFF
J: TRBJ2-4; size: .; D: .; V: TRBV28; DNA: TGTGCCAGCACTACCCCCTCATTCATAGCCAAAAACATTCAGTACTTC; CDR3: CASTTPSFIAKNIQYF
J: TRBJ2-1; size: .; D: TRBD2; V: TRBV7-2; DNA: TGTGCCAGCAGCTTAGAAGTAGCGGGAACCGTTAAGCAGTTCTTC; CDR3: CASSLEVAGTVKQFF
J: TRBJ2-5; size: .; D: .; V: TRBV7-2; DNA: TGTGCCAGCAGCTTAAGAGGTTTTGCTACGCCCCAAGAGACCCAGTACTTC; CDR3: CASSLRGFATPQETQYF
J: TRBJ2-7; size: .; D: TRBD1; V: TRBV14; DNA: TGTGCCAGCAGCCAACAGACAGCTGGGCAGGGGGCCTACGAGCAGTACTTC; CDR3: CASSQQTAGQGAYEQYF
J: TRBJ2-7; size: few; D: TRBD1; V: TRBV2; DNA: TGTGCCAGCTCGGGTGGGGACAGGGGTTCCTACGAGCAGTACTTC; CDR3: CASSGGDRGSYEQYF
J: TRBJ2-3; size: .; D: TRBD1; V: TRBV15; DNA: TGTGCCACCAGCAGAGACCCCGGGACAGGGACAGATACGCAGTATTTT; CDR3: CATSRDPGTGTDTQYF
J: TRBJ2-2; size: few; D: TRBD2; V: TRBV12-3/TRBV12-4; DNA: TGTGCCAGCAGTCCGATATTCGGACTAGTTTCAGGGGAGCTGTTTTTT; CDR3: CASSPIFGLVSGELFF
J: TRBJ2-1; size: .; D: .; V: TRBV12-3/TRBV12-4; DNA: TGTGCCAGCATGACCCCATACGCCGACAATGAGCAGTTCTTC; CDR3: CASMTPYADNEQFF
J: TRBJ1-1; size: .; D: .; V: TRBV30; DNA: TGTGCCTGGAACTTCAACACTGAAGCTTTCTTT; CDR3: CAWNFNTEAFF
J: TRBJ2-5; size: few; D: .; V: TRBV6-5; DNA: TGTGCCAGCAGTTACTCGTCAGCCACTTGGGCCCAGTACTTC; CDR3: CASSYSSATWAQYF
J: TRBJ1-1; size: few; D: .; V: TRBV27; DNA: TGTGCCAGCATCATGGGGGCAGGCCTCGGGGAAGCTTTCTTT; CDR3: CASIMGAGLGEAFF
J: TRBJ2-5; size: few; D: .; V: TRBV10-3; DNA: TGTGCCATCTCCGGGACAACAATAGAGACCCAGTACTTC; CDR3: CAISGTTIETQYF
J: TRBJ2-1; size: .; D: .; V: TRBV7-9; DNA: TGTGCCAGCAGCTGGGGGAATGGGTTGAGCGATGAGCAGTTCTTC; CDR3: CASSWGNGLSDEQFF